The 32 T cell receptor beta chains below were found in one sample sequenced in a study of blood T cells in healthy people across ages. A second about 6 to 11 cycle PCR used barcoded and J-beta primers. TCRdb re-analysed the 5' RACE reads in MiXCR, keeping a single row per CDR3 protein. The table has 660,000 or so distinct CDR3 sequences, 58% seen once. Sequences were obtained from blood. Source of these receptors: a man aged 55 to 69 in good health.

This clonotype appeared a single time. The genes are TRBV6-1 and TRBJ2-1; TRBD2 agrees at 10 bases. Germline V gene lookup returns CDR1 MNHNS and CDR2 SASEGT. The V and J ends lost 7 bases and 8 bases, in that order; junction bases with no gene match: 11. There are 15 residues in the CDR3. This CDR3 reads CASTSSGGASYEQFF. CDR3 DNA: TGTGCCAGCACCTCAAGCGGGGGGGCCTCCTATGAGCAGTTCTTC.

J is TRBJ1-2 and V is TRBV12-3 or TRBV12-4, with D hard to call. This CDR3 is built from 14 residues. The V and J ends lost 2 bases and 0 bases respectively, with 7 bases between them. CDR3 amino acids: CASSLNNANYGYTF. The DNA for the CDR3 is TGTGCCAGCAGTTTAAACAACGCTAACTATGGCTACACCTTC.

The gene calls are TRBV6-2 or TRBV6-3 and TRBJ2-6; possibly TRBD2 for D (6 bases). The CDR3 contains 18 residues. Trimming pared 2 bases from V and 0 bases from J, leaving 14 bases between. Germline V gene data show CDR1 as MNHEY and CDR2 as SVGEGT. CDR3 DNA sequence: TGTGCCAGCAGTTACAACGGGATGGACTACTCTGGGGCCAACGTCCTGACTTTC. Translation: CASSYNGMDYSGANVLTF.

CDR3: CASSQGLAGDSYNEQFF. CDR3 nucleotides: TGTGCCAGCAGCCAAGGACTAGCGGGTGACTCCTACAATGAGCAGTTCTTC. The chain carries TRBV3-1 and TRBJ2-1; the match to TRBD2 covers 10 bases. The CDR3 contains 17 residues. Germline V gene lookup returns CDR1 LGHDT and CDR2 YNNKEL (reference sequence). J was trimmed by 0 bases and V by 1 base; bases with no gene match: 3.

This clonotype was counted only a few times. V gene TRBV20-1 combines with J gene TRBJ2-1, with TRBD1 as a possible D gene (6 bases). Germline V CDR1 and CDR2: DFQATT, SNEGSKA (reference sequence). V dropped 6 bases and J dropped 12 bases, with 18 bases sitting between them. This CDR3 has 12 residues. This CDR3 reads CSARRTGIGQFF. The CDR3 DNA is TGCAGTGCCAGGAGAACAGGGATAGGGCAGTTCTTC.

CDR3 nucleotide sequence: TGCAGTGCCCCAGGGGACAAAGATGAGACCCAGTACTTC. Amino acid sequence: CSAPGDKDETQYF. The chain combines TRBV20-1 with TRBJ2-5; a possible D gene is TRBD1 (6 bases). V lost 6 bases and J 5 bases, leaving 16 bases between the germline ends. Germline V gene sequence: CDR1 DFQATT, CDR2 SNEGSKA (reference sequence). The CDR3 consists of 13 residues.

The chain joins TRBV13 to TRBJ2-6, with TRBD1 matching over 7 bases. In germline, CDR1 is PRHDT, CDR2 FYEKMQ (reference sequence). Trimming removed 4 bases from V and 1 base from J; junction bases left unmatched: 4. The CDR3 is made up of 16 amino acids. CDR3 amino acids: CASSSYRGSGANVLTF. CDR3 coding DNA: TGTGCCAGCAGCTCTTACAGGGGATCTGGGGCCAACGTCCTGACTTTC.

The genes are TRBV20-1 and TRBJ1-6; D gene ambiguous. CDR1 and CDR2 (germline): DFQATT, SNEGSKA (reference sequence). This CDR3 has 15 amino acids. The V end was cut by 5 bases, the J end by 0 bases, with 11 bases between. CDR3 in amino acids: CSAPRESSYNSPLHF. The CDR3 DNA reads TGCAGTGCTCCCCGGGAGAGCTCCTATAATTCACCCCTCCACTTT.

Regarding this clonotype: A much larger clone is a single base away; this may be a read error. V gene TRBV6-6 combines with J gene TRBJ1-6; D possibly corresponds to TRBD1 (6 bases). V was clipped by 8 bases and J by 6 bases, with 14 bases between them. The CDR3 covers 14 residues. Germline values: CDR1 MNHNY, CDR2 SVGAGI (reference sequence). The CDR3 is CASAKQGTNSPLHF. The CDR3 DNA follows: TGTGCCAGCGCGAAGCAGGGGACTAATTCACCCCTCCACTTT.

In its sample, this clonotype was seen once. The chain joins TRBV5-1 to TRBJ2-5, with D possibly TRBD1 on 6 matching bases. The J call is in doubt because the DNA end fits TRBJ2-7 better. The CDR3 consists of 13 residues. Looked up from germline, CDR1 is SGHRS and CDR2 is YFSETQ. CDR3 sequence reads: CASTWDKAYEQYF. The CDR3 DNA sequence: TGCGCCAGCACCTGGGACAAGGCCTACGAGCAGTACTTC.

The chain links TRBV20-1 to TRBJ2-3, with 10 bases aligning to TRBD2. CDR3 length: 13 residues. Germline CDR1 DFQATT, CDR2 SNEGSKA (reference sequence). V dropped 6 bases and J dropped 4; count of bases not matched to a gene: 4. The CDR3 region is CSAQLAGPDTQYF. The CDR3 DNA is TGCAGTGCCCAACTAGCGGGGCCAGATACGCAGTATTTT.

This clonotype was recorded only once. V usage is TRBV2 and J usage is TRBJ1-2; a possible D gene is TRBD1 (5 bases). This CDR3 region has 18 residues. V was trimmed by 1 base and J by 8 bases, leaving 26 bases between them. Germline V gene lookup returns CDR1 SNHLY and CDR2 FYNNEI. The CDR3 sequence is CASSEGGDGPAPLWGYTF. The CDR3 DNA reads as TGTGCCAGCAGTGAAGGGGGGGACGGACCCGCTCCACTATGGGGCTACACCTTC.

V and J are TRBV5-1 and TRBJ2-1; 8 bases agree with TRBD1. This CDR3 is built from 14 residues. Germline lookup yields CDR1 SGHRS and CDR2 YFSETQ. With 5 bases clipped from V and 7 bases from J, the junction kept 8 bases outside the gene matches. The CDR3 bases are TGCGCCAGCAGTGACCAGGGGGCGCGTAATGAGCAGTTCTTC. Residues: CASSDQGARNEQFF.

This clonotype was found many times. The rearrangement uses TRBV7-2 and TRBJ2-1; perhaps TRBD2 as D (5 bases). V lost 3 bases to trimming and J lost 5 bases, with 11 bases between them. Germline V gene sequence: CDR1 SGHTA, CDR2 FQGNSA. The CDR3 has 14 amino acids. The DNA for the CDR3 is TGTGCCAGCAGCTTCCTAGCCGTGGACAATGAGCAGTTCTTC. Translation: CASSFLAVDNEQFF.

The chain is built from TRBV20-1 and TRBJ1-6; tentatively, D is TRBD1 (5 bases). Germline CDR1 reads DFQATT; CDR2 reads SNEGSKA (reference sequence). The ends were cut back, 6 bases at V and 9 bases at J, with 15 bases in the middle. CDR3 length equals 13 residues. The CDR3 bases are TGCAGTGCCCCCCGGGGGGAGGGTTCACCCCTCCACTTT. Translating it yields CSAPRGEGSPLHF.

The V and J genes are TRBV3-1 and TRBJ2-3; D gene unclear. This CDR3 region has 15 residues. The germline V gene encodes CDR1 LGHDT and CDR2 YNNKEL (reference sequence). With 0 bases removed from V and 4 bases from J, the gap between germline ends came to 11 bases. The chain's CDR3 is CASSQDTSSSDTQYF. CDR3 bases: TGTGCCAGCAGCCAAGATACAAGCTCCTCAGATACGCAGTATTTT.

In its sample, this clonotype was seen a few times. The V call is TRBV12-3 or TRBV12-4, the J call TRBJ1-4, with D hard to call. The CDR3 contains 12 residues. Trimming stripped 4 bases from V and 7 bases from J, with 7 bases between. The CDR3 DNA is TGTGCCAGCAGTTGGGAGGGTGAAAAACTGTTTTTT. Encoded protein: CASSWEGEKLFF.

The chain links TRBV12-3 or TRBV12-4 to TRBJ2-1; D gene ambiguous. V was trimmed by 5 bases and J by 5 bases, leaving 10 bases between them. This CDR3 is 13 amino acids long. The CDR3 DNA reads as TGTGCCAGCAGTCATGAAGTAGACAATGAGCAGTTCTTC. Translation: CASSHEVDNEQFF.

The chain links TRBV27 to TRBJ2-5, with 7 nucleotides matching TRBD1. The J call may be in error: the DNA end matches TRBJ2-7 better. The CDR3 extends over 13 amino acids. The germline V gene has CDR1 MNHEY and CDR2 SMNVEV (reference sequence). CDR3 in amino acids: CASSDRVFYEQYF. CDR3 nucleotide sequence: TGTGCCAGCAGTGACAGGGTGTTCTACGAGCAGTACTTC.

The chain recombines TRBV7-9 with TRBJ1-4; D not certain. The V end lost 3 bases, the J end lost 8 bases, and 13 bases lay between the germline ends. Germline assignment: CDR1 SEHNR and CDR2 FQNEAQ (reference sequence). The CDR3 extends over 14 amino acids. CDR3 sequence: CASSLILGQEKLFF. CDR3 nucleotides: TGTGCCAGCAGCTTGATTTTAGGGCAAGAAAAACTGTTTTTT.

V is TRBV12-3 or TRBV12-4 and J is TRBJ2-5; the match to TRBD2 covers 7 bases. Unmatched junction bases numbered 11, after V lost 2 bases and J lost 11 bases. The CDR3 contains 14 residues. CDR3 residues: CASSLWRETNEQYF. CDR3 nucleotides: TGTGCCAGCAGTTTATGGCGGGAGACCAATGAGCAGTACTTC.

This clonotype was seen ten or more times. The chain is built from TRBV7-2 and TRBJ2-5; unclear D gene. This CDR3 is 13 amino acids long. V lost 0 bases, J lost 5 bases, and 7 bases lay in between. CDR1 and CDR2 from the germline V gene are SGHTA and FQGNSA. The CDR3 bases are TGTGCCAGCAGCTTAGCGCTAGGGGAGACCCAGTACTTC. This translates into CASSLALGETQYF.

The V call is TRBV7-9, the J call TRBJ2-7; maybe TRBD2 (6 bases). Germline V CDR1 and CDR2: SEHNR, FQNEAQ (reference sequence). V lost 3 bases to trimming and J lost 4 bases, with 16 bases between them. This CDR3 is 15 amino acids long. The CDR3 DNA follows: TGTGCCAGCAGCTTGTCGGCAGGGCGGGGATACGAGCAGTACTTC. Its translation is CASSLSAGRGYEQYF.

V gene TRBV15 combines with J gene TRBJ1-4; D is possibly TRBD1 (6 bases). The CDR3 length is 17 residues. The germline V gene encodes CDR1 LNHNV and CDR2 YYDKDF (reference sequence). V lost 0 bases to trimming and J lost 8 bases, with 19 bases between them. CDR3 loop: CATSRDSRGRGGEKLFF. As DNA, the CDR3 is TGTGCCACCAGCAGAGATTCACGAGGCCGGGGGGGCGAAAAACTGTTTTTT.

This clonotype is a singleton in its sample. CDR3 DNA sequence: TGTGCCAGCAGCAAAGTTGGGGGGGCCCCTTGCAATGAGCAGTTCTTC. Translation: CASSKVGGAPCNEQFF. This sequence joins TRBV21-1 and TRBJ2-1; the table's TRBD1 call for D was not verified on the DNA. TRBV21-1 is termed a pseudogene. The CDR3 is 16 amino acids.

The V and J genes are TRBV15 and TRBJ1-4; D gene ambiguous. The germline V gene encodes CDR1 LNHNV and CDR2 YYDKDF (reference sequence). The CDR3 runs 16 residues. Trimming left V 0 bases short and J 0 bases short, with 8 bases between. The DNA of the CDR3 is TGTGCCACCAGCAGAGACCGGACTGCAACTAATGAAAAACTGTTTTTT. Its protein product is CATSRDRTATNEKLFF.

The gene calls are TRBV7-8 and TRBJ1-4; D is perhaps TRBD1 (5 bases). Germline-derived CDR1 and CDR2 are SGHVS and FQNEAQ. This CDR3 is 14 amino acids long. Trimming shortened V by 5 bases and J by 8 bases, and 15 bases separated the two germline ends. CDR3 nucleotide sequence: TGTGCCAGCAGCATAACAGGAAGGGTCGAAAAACTGTTTTTT. Translated: CASSITGRVEKLFF.

The chain couples TRBV20-1 to TRBJ2-3; a possible D gene is TRBD2 (5 bases). CDR1 is DFQATT and CDR2 is SNEGSKA in the germline V gene (reference sequence). The V and J ends lost 5 bases and 1 base respectively, with 19 bases between them. This CDR3 region has 16 residues. Here the CDR3 reads CSAPSPPGIRTDTQYF. For the CDR3, the DNA is TGCAGTGCTCCAAGTCCTCCGGGAATACGCACAGATACGCAGTATTTT.

The genes are TRBV6-1 and TRBJ2-2; D is ambiguous. Germline CDR1 is MNHNS and CDR2 is SASEGT. The CDR3 sequence is 14 residues long. Between the trimmed V and J ends, which lost 1 base and 2 bases, there was a span of 5 bases. The CDR3 region has the DNA TGTGCCAGCAGTGAAGTTGGAAACACCGGGGAGCTGTTTTTT. This encodes CASSEVGNTGELFF.

This clonotype was recorded a few times. This sequence joins TRBV7-9 and TRBJ2-3, with TRBD1 as a possible D gene (6 bases). The germline gives CDR1 SEHNR, CDR2 FQNEAQ (reference sequence). Trimming left V 5 bases short and J 4 bases short, with 10 bases between. The CDR3 is made up of 13 amino acids. In nucleotides, the CDR3 is TGTGCCAGCAGCCCGACAGGCCCAGATACGCAGTATTTT. Its translation is CASSPTGPDTQYF.

This chain links TRBV11-2 with TRBJ1-1; 10 bases align to TRBD1. The J segment lost 5 bases and the V segment lost 5 bases, leaving 8 bases of the junction unmatched. Per the germline V gene, CDR1 is SGHAT and CDR2 is FQNNGV. This CDR3 region has 15 residues. This chain's CDR3 is CASSPNGQGETEAFF. In nucleotides, the CDR3 is TGTGCCAGCAGCCCAAACGGACAGGGGGAAACTGAAGCTTTCTTT.

The chain is built from TRBV12-3 or TRBV12-4 and TRBJ2-3, with 7 bases fitting TRBD2. V dropped 7 bases and J dropped 3; count of bases not matched to a gene: 10. CDR3 size: 15 residues. The CDR3: CASTGLTGGTDTQYF. DNA for the CDR3: TGTGCCAGCACGGGACTAACGGGGGGTACAGATACGCAGTATTTT.